The 6 T cell receptor beta chains presented below share a single source sample, sequenced in a study of technical replicates of blood from a few donors. The method was immunoSEQ multiplex PCR; TCRdb's version includes in-frame clones alone and lacks a portion of them. The sample lists roughly 68,000 clones, roughly 90% seen once, with approximately 4.8% in the top ten. The sequencing input was PBMCs. All receptors come from a human donor in good health. Some clones in this sample may be carry-over from other donors' samples.

This chain connects TRBV6-5 to TRBJ2-7, with TRBD1 identical over 8 bases. The CDR3 has 13 amino acids. Germline V gives CDR1 MNHEY, CDR2 SVGAGI. Unmatched junction bases numbered 4, after V lost 9 bases and J lost 0 bases. CDR3 sequence (DNA): TGTGCCAGTGGACAGGGCCTCTCCTACGAGCAGTACTTC. It encodes CASGQGLSYEQYF.

The chain joins TRBV11-1 to TRBJ1-1; unclear D gene. Looked up from germline, CDR1 is SGHAT and CDR2 is FQDESV (reference sequence). V lost 5 bases to trimming and J lost 3 bases, with 10 bases between them. There are 13 residues in the CDR3. In DNA form, the CDR3 reads TGTGCCAGCAGCATAGTCCGAGACACTGAAGCTTTCTTT. This encodes CASSIVRDTEAFF. The full variable domain, completed using reference TRBV11-1 and TRBJ1-1, is EAEVAQSPRYKITEKSQAVAFWCDPISGHATLYWYRQILGQGPELLVQFQDESVVDDSQLPKDRFSAERLKGVDSTLKIQPAELGDSAMYLCASSIVRDTEAFFGQGTRLTVV.

The chain combines TRBV2 with TRBJ1-1; no definite D call. V lost 2 bases, J lost 4 bases, and 17 bases lay in between. The CDR3 spans 16 residues. Per the germline V gene, CDR1 is SNHLY and CDR2 is FYNNEI. CDR3 region: CASSELGVSIFTEAFF. The CDR3 DNA reads as TGTGCCAGCAGTGAACTCGGGGTTTCTATTTTCACTGAAGCTTTCTTT. The full variable domain, rest sourced from reference TRBV2 and TRBJ1-1, is EPEVTQTPSHQVTQMGQEVILRCVPISNHLYFYWYRQILGQKVEFLVSFYNNEISEKSEIFDDQFSVERPDGSNFTLKIRSTKLEDSAMYFCASSELGVSIFTEAFFGQGTRLTVV.

This chain links TRBV9 with TRBJ2-2; D remains ambiguous. CDR1 and CDR2 (germline): SGDLS, YYNGEE. Trimming removed 0 bases at V and 6 bases at J, with 12 bases between. This CDR3 has 15 residues. The CDR3 DNA reads as TGTGCCAGCAGCGTAGGGAGTTCAGCCCCCGGGGAGCTGTTTTTT. Protein: CASSVGSSAPGELFF.

The chain joins TRBV11-3 to TRBJ2-1; 7 bases fit TRBD1. V was pared by 4 bases and J by 8 bases, with 8 bases of the junction left unmatched. Germline V lookup: CDR1 SGHNT, CDR2 YENEEA. CDR3 length: 14 amino acids. DNA for the CDR3: TGTGCCAGCAGCTCGTACAGGGGTGGGGATGAGCAGTTCTTC. Protein: CASSSYRGGDEQFF.

The CDR3 loop reads CASSWRSSTDTQYF. DNA of the CDR3: TGTGCCAGCAGTTGGAGATCCAGCACAGATACGCAGTATTTT. The chain uses TRBV25-1 and TRBJ2-3; D gene ambiguous. Between the trimmed V and J ends, which lost 5 bases and 0 bases, there was a span of 9 bases. This CDR3 spans 14 amino acids. CDR1 and CDR2 from the germline V gene are MGHDK and SYGVNS.